What follows describes a single TCR beta chain. The record originates from a study of blood T cell repertoires in COVID-19. Data came from immunoSEQ multiplex PCR; TCRdb stores just in-frame clones and leaves some out. The sample has about 64,000 clones, 80% to 90% seen once. This clonotype was obtained from a man in his fifties with active COVID-19. Specimen: peripheral blood.

Here the CDR3 DNA reads TGCAGCGTTGAAAGGGACAGGGAGGATGAGCAGTTCTTC. Its protein product is CSVERDREDEQFF. V gene TRBV29-1 combines with J gene TRBJ2-1; 9 positions agree with TRBD1. Per the germline V gene, CDR1 is SQVTM and CDR2 is ANQGSEA. The junction had 4 bases not matched to a gene; V was cut back by 2 bases and J by 8 bases. This CDR3 contains 13 residues.